The T cell receptor (beta chain) under discussion was sequenced for a study of cytomegalovirus exposure and HLA in healthy donors. Study conclusions and caveats: Likely technical artifact: a cluster of highly shared sequence variants. In a later analysis, common viral pathogens appeared linked to several of the most significant clusters.

Amplification used 60 Vbeta primers and 13 Jbeta primers. Sequencing was performed with immunoSEQ multiplex PCR; in TCRdb, only in-frame clones are kept and a portion is missing. The sample comprises around 100,000 clones, around four fifths of which are singletons, and approximately 4% rests with the top ten. The junction had 4 bases not matched to a gene; V was cut back by 3 bases and J by 2 bases. There are 14 residues in the CDR3. Germline V gene sequence: CDR1 KGHSH, CDR2 LQKENI. As for this clone: Antigen: not known.

This chain joins TRBV18 and TRBJ2-7; 7 nucleotides match TRBD1. The source material was PBMCs. The receptor was derived from a middle-aged woman in good health and CMV-seropositive. The CDR3 DNA sequence: TGTGCCAGCTCACCCGACAGGGATGCCTACGAGCAGTACTTC. It translates to CASSPDRDAYEQYF.